A selection of T cell receptor beta chains follows, all from one sample in a study of chemoradiotherapy in HPV16-positive cancers. Method: immunoSEQ multiplex PCR; TCRdb's copy keeps in-frame clones and lacks some. The sample yields about 27,000 clones, roughly 93% seen once. Source: blood, taken from a patient who underwent chemoradiotherapy. These receptors were collected from a human donor with HPV-associated anogenital cancer. CDR3s include the opening cysteine and the closing phenylalanine or tryptophan. D genes are given only for firm matches. Not every row has a clone size; where given, it reads once, few, many or a size class.

v_call: TRBV9; d_call: NA; j_call: TRBJ2-7; clone_size: few; cdr3_aa: CASSPQGAYEQYF; cdr3_nt: TGTGCCAGCAGCCCCCAAGGCGCCTACGAGCAGTACTTC
v_call: TRBV19; d_call: NA; j_call: TRBJ1-1; clone_size: NA; cdr3_aa: CASRKGQTNTEAFF; cdr3_nt: TGTGCCAGTAGAAAAGGACAGACCAACACTGAAGCTTTCTTT
v_call: TRBV7-3; d_call: NA; j_call: TRBJ1-6; clone_size: once; cdr3_aa: CASSLGPGYSPLHF; cdr3_nt: TGTGCCAGCAGCTTAGGGCCAGGGTATTCACCCCTCCACTTT
v_call: TRBV28; d_call: NA; j_call: TRBJ1-2; clone_size: NA; cdr3_aa: CASSLSVALILYGYTF; cdr3_nt: TGTGCCAGCAGTTTAAGCGTGGCGCTGATTCTCTATGGCTACACCTTC
v_call: TRBV7-6; d_call: NA; j_call: TRBJ2-6; clone_size: NA; cdr3_aa: CASSPVSGANVLTF; cdr3_nt: TGTGCCAGCAGCCCCGTCTCTGGGGCCAACGTCCTGACTTTC
v_call: TRBV6-4; d_call: TRBD2; j_call: TRBJ2-3; clone_size: few; cdr3_aa: CASSPRETDTQYF; cdr3_nt: TGTGCCAGCAGTCCGCGGGAGACAGATACGCAGTATTTT
v_call: TRBV5-5; d_call: NA; j_call: TRBJ2-1; clone_size: NA; cdr3_aa: CASSLGGNEQFF; cdr3_nt: TGTGCCAGCAGCTTGGGTGGCAATGAGCAGTTCTTC
v_call: TRBV18; d_call: TRBD1; j_call: TRBJ1-3; clone_size: NA; cdr3_aa: CASSPLPGQGPGNTIYF; cdr3_nt: TGTGCCAGCTCACCACTCCCGGGACAGGGCCCCGGAAACACCATATATTTT
v_call: TRBV7-2; d_call: NA; j_call: TRBJ2-7; clone_size: NA; cdr3_aa: CASSLGIVGEQYF; cdr3_nt: TGTGCCAGCAGCTTAGGCATAGTGGGGGAGCAGTACTTC
v_call: TRBV28; d_call: NA; j_call: TRBJ2-5; clone_size: NA; cdr3_aa: CASSFLANNRYQETQYF; cdr3_nt: TGTGCCAGCAGTTTTCTAGCGAACAACCGGTACCAAGAGACCCAGTACTTC
v_call: TRBV9; d_call: NA; j_call: TRBJ1-2; clone_size: NA; cdr3_aa: CASSPESHRENGYTF; cdr3_nt: TGTGCCAGCAGCCCCGAATCTCACAGGGAAAACGGCTACACCTTC
v_call: TRBV6-5; d_call: NA; j_call: TRBJ2-4; clone_size: NA; cdr3_aa: CASSYGDSPVNIQYF; cdr3_nt: TGTGCCAGCAGCTACGGGGACTCGCCCGTGAACATTCAGTACTTC
v_call: TRBV4-1; d_call: NA; j_call: TRBJ2-1; clone_size: NA; cdr3_aa: CASSYLHNVGSDEQFF; cdr3_nt: TGCGCCAGCAGCTATCTACATAACGTAGGTAGTGATGAGCAGTTCTTC
v_call: TRBV2; d_call: NA; j_call: TRBJ1-5; clone_size: NA; cdr3_aa: CASSDVGLGNQPQHF; cdr3_nt: TGTGCCAGCAGTGACGTGGGGTTAGGCAATCAGCCCCAGCATTTT
v_call: TRBV7-3; d_call: TRBD1; j_call: TRBJ2-7; clone_size: NA; cdr3_aa: CASSLGQDYEQYF; cdr3_nt: TGTGCCAGCAGCTTGGGACAGGACTACGAGCAGTACTTC
v_call: TRBV10-2; d_call: NA; j_call: TRBJ2-7; clone_size: NA; cdr3_aa: CASSDETGLPYEQYF; cdr3_nt: TGCGCCAGCAGTGATGAGACAGGTTTGCCGTACGAGCAGTACTTC
v_call: TRBV7-3; d_call: NA; j_call: TRBJ2-5; clone_size: NA; cdr3_aa: CASSLTGRNQETQYF; cdr3_nt: TGTGCCAGCAGCTTAACCGGACGGAACCAAGAGACCCAGTACTTC
v_call: TRBV25-1; d_call: TRBD1; j_call: TRBJ1-5; clone_size: NA; cdr3_aa: CASSEGTGVSQPQHF; cdr3_nt: TGTGCCAGCAGTGAGGGGACAGGGGTTTCTCAGCCCCAGCATTTT